The T cell receptor (beta chain) under discussion was sequenced for a study of graft-versus-host responses after intestinal transplantation. Across the study: All recipients got anti-thymocyte globulin induction, then tacrolimus and steroids for 2 to 4 years.

General study results and limits: GvH clones detected in recipient marrow included some appearing first in ileum or blood. Early HvG declines after transplant were associated with peak circulating GvH clone levels. Some patients had graft-donor T cell macrochimerism. In their allografts, the ratios of graft-versus-host to host-versus-graft T cell clones were high.

To note about this clone: Its antigen is currently unknown.

Profiling relied on immunoSEQ multiplex PCR, and the TCRdb table lists in-frame clones only, not all of them. The sample holds roughly 80,000 clones, 87% seen once. V trimming: 4 bases; J trimming: 3 bases; junction bases outside the gene matches: 13. In germline, CDR1 is SGHAT, CDR2 FQNNGV. CDR3 length equals 18 residues. Here the sequenced sample was unstimulated CD8+ T cells sorted from spleen or lymph node cells, taken before transplant. The receptor's source is a human donor who was the organ donor for an intestinal transplant. The chain joins TRBV11-2 to TRBJ2-1; TRBD2 matches at 9 bases. CDR3 sequence reads: CASSSRFGTSIRYNEQFF. CDR3 bases: TGTGCCAGCAGCTCACGCTTCGGGACTAGCATTCGCTACAATGAGCAGTTCTTC.